One TCR beta chain is described in this entry. The antigen is not known. These data originate in a study of T cell responses to AZD1222 COVID-19 vaccine. Findings of the study overall: Regions 160-218 and 743-854 dominated among vaccine-associated CD4 TCRs spanning spike.

Sequencing was performed with immunoSEQ multiplex PCR; in TCRdb, only in-frame clones are kept and a portion is missing. The sample has approximately 150,000 clones, about nine tenths seen once. The germline V gene encodes CDR1 SEHNR and CDR2 FQNEAQ (reference sequence). V was pared by 4 bases and J by 4 bases, with 2 bases of the junction left unmatched. CDR3 length: 14 residues. The chain has TRBV7-9 and TRBJ1-5; 9 bases map to TRBD1. This TCR was sampled from an adult who received the AZD1222 COVID-19 vaccine. Specimen: peripheral blood, collected 28 days after the second AZD1222 dose. DNA for the CDR3: TGTGCCAGCAGCTCGACAGGGGGAAATCAGCCCCAGCATTTT. This encodes CASSSTGGNQPQHF.